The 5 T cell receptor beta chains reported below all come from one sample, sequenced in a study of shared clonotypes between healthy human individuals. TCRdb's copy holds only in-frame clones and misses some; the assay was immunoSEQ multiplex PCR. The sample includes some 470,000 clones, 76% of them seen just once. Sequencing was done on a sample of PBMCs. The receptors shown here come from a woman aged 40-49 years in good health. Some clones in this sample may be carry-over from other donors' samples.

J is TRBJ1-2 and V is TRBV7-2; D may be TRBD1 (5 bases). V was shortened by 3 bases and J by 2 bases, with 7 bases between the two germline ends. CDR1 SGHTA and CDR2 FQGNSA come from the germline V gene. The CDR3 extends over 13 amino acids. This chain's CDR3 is CASSFDSNYGYTF. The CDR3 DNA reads TGTGCCAGCAGCTTCGACAGCAACTATGGCTACACCTTC.

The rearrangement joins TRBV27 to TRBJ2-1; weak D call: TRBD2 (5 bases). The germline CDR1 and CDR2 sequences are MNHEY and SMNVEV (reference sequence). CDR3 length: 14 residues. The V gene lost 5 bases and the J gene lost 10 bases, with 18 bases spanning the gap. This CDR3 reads CASSAILQRAEQFF. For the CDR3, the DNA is TGTGCCAGCAGTGCAATTTTACAGAGGGCCGAGCAGTTCTTC.

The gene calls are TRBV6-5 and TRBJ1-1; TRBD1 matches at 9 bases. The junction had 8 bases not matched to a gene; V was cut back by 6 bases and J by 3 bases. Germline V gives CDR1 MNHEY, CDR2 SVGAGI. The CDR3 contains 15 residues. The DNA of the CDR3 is TGTGCCAGCAGCCACAGGGGGCTCCTAGACACTGAAGCTTTCTTT. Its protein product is CASSHRGLLDTEAFF.

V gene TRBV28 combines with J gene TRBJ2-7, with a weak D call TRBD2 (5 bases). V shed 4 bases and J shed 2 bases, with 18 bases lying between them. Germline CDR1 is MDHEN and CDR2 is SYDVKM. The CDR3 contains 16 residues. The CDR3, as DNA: TGTGCCAGCAGTTCCCCCCACGACGGAGGAACCTACGAGCAGTACTTC. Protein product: CASSSPHDGGTYEQYF.

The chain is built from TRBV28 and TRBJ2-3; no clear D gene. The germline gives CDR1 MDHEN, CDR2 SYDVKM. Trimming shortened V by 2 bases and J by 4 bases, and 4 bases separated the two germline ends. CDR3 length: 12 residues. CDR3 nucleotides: TGTGCCAGCAGTTTAAATTCAGATACGCAGTATTTT. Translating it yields CASSLNSDTQYF.